Detailed here is one TCR beta chain. Authors' analysis steps: Amplification of reference gene primers was used by the study to estimate nucleated cell counts. Data came from immunoSEQ multiplex PCR; TCRdb stores just in-frame clones and leaves some out. The V and J calls and clone size were taken over from that table, and D and trimming were inferred from the DNA. Of 150,000 to 200,000 clones detected, 80% to 90% appear once; the ten largest clones hold approximately 15%. The sample belongs to a study of blood T cell repertoires in COVID-19. Study background: From the United States, Italy and Spain came samples of acute and convalescent COVID-19. Sources were T cells, B-cell-depleted T cells, or PBMCs; the material itself was cDNA or gDNA.

Sequenced: peripheral blood. The sequence was obtained from a man in his thirties or forties with active or convalescent COVID-19.

The CDR3, as DNA: TGTGCCAGCAGCGTAGTGGGACTAGCGGGTAAGGATGAGCAGTTCTTC. It codes for CASSVVGLAGKDEQFF. This chain uses TRBV9 with TRBJ2-1; TRBD2 agrees at 12 bases. The germline V gene has CDR1 SGDLS and CDR2 YYNGEE. This CDR3 is built from 16 residues. J was trimmed by 8 bases and V by 0 bases; bases with no gene match: 6.